What follows is one T cell receptor beta chain and its context. Its cognate antigen is unknown. This CDR3 is 14 amino acids long. From germline, CDR1 is MNHEY and CDR2 SVGAGI. Trimming removed 0 bases at V and 9 bases at J, with 12 bases between. This record belongs to a study of T-cell reconstitution after alpha-beta-depleted transplantation in children. Findings and limits, study-wide: A year post-transplant, T-cell counts and diversity derived mostly from newly produced T cells. Reportedly, alpha-beta T cells present about two months post-transplant originated from several hundred expanded clones of graft origin. Day-60 TCRbeta diversity that was high in some patients was derived from surviving recipient T cells and thymic progenitors.

Unique molecular identifiers were incorporated when the TCRbeta library was constructed. TCRdb redid the calling of the PCR reads with MiXCR, one entry per CDR3 protein. The data show about 980,000 distinct CDR3 sequences, 25% to 30% seen once. The receptor's source is a boy less than two years old who had a stem cell transplant for SCID, so the T cells may come from the graft donor. The V and J genes are TRBV6-5 and TRBJ2-1, with a weak D call TRBD1 (6 bases). The source material was PBMCs, mostly from graft donor cells, sampled 360 days after TCRalphabeta/CD19-depleted stem cell transplant. The CDR3 DNA reads TGTGCCAGCAGTTACTCCCCCAACAGGGCTGAGCAGTTCTTC. Translating gives CASSYSPNRAEQFF.